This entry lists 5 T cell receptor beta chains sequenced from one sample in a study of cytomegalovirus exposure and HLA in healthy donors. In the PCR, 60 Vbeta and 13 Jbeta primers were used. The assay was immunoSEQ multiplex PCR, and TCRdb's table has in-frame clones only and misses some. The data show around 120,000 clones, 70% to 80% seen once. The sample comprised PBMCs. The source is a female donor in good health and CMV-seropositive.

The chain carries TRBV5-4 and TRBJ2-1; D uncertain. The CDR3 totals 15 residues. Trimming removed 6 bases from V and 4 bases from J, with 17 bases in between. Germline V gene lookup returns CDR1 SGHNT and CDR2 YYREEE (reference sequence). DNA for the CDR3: TGTGCCAGCACCCTCTGGAGTACGGAATACAATGAGCAGTTCTTC. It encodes CASTLWSTEYNEQFF.

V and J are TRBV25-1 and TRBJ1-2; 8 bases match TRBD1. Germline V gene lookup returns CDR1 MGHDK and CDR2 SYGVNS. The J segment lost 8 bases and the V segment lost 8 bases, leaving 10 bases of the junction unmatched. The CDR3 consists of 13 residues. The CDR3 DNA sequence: TGTGCCAGCCGGGACAGGTCCGCGTTGGGCTACACCTTC. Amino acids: CASRDRSALGYTF.

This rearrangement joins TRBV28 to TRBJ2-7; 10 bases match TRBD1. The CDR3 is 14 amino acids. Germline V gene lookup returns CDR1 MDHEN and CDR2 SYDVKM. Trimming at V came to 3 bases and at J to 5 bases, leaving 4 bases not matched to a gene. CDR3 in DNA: TGTGCCAGCAGTTTTAGACAGGGGGCTCACGAGCAGTACTTC. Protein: CASSFRQGAHEQYF.

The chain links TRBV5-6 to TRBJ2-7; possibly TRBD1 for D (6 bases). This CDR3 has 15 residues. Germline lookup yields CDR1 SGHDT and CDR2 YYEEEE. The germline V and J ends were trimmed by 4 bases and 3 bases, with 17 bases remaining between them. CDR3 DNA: TGTGCCAGCAGCGCCACAGGGTTTATGGACTACGAGCAGTACTTC. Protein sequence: CASSATGFMDYEQYF.

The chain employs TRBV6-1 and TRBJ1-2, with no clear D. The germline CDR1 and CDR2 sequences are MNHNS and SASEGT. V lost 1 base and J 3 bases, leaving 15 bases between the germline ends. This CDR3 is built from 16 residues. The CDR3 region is CASSEVGRTVHYGYTF. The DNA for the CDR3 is TGTGCCAGCAGTGAAGTGGGGAGGACCGTTCACTATGGCTACACCTTC.